This T cell receptor beta chain came from a study of T-cell memory formation after mild COVID-19. TCRdb itself ran the 5' RACE reads through MiXCR, one entry per CDR3 protein. The repertoire holds 400,000 or so distinct CDR3 sequences, with over 20% as singletons. There are 16 residues in the CDR3. J was trimmed by 4 bases and V by 5 bases; bases with no gene match: 7. The V gene's germline CDR1 is KGHSH and CDR2 LQKENI. Worth noting for this clonotype: Antigen specificity is unknown.

Study results and limitations: CD4/CD8 balance characterized clones contracting day 15 to 85, and CD4+ skew characterized later expanders. CD4+ contracting clones were mainly CM and EM; CD8+ ones, EMRA.

What was sequenced was PBMCs or a T cell subset sorted from them (not recorded which). This sequence was found in an adult woman who had mild COVID-19 (a few samples of this study predate the infection). Cell type and time point are not known. The chain carries TRBV18 and TRBJ2-5, with 13 bases aligning to TRBD2. The CDR3 reads CASSSGTSGIVETQYF. The CDR3 DNA follows: TGTGCCAGCTCATCCGGGACTAGCGGGATTGTAGAGACCCAGTACTTC. The complete variable domain, with remaining parts taken from reference TRBV18 and TRBJ2-5, reads NAGVMQNPRHLVRRRGQEARLRCSPMKGHSHVYWYRQLPEEGLKFMVYLQKENIIDESGMPKERFSAEFPKEGPSILRIQQVVRGDSAAYFCASSSGTSGIVETQYFGPGTRLLVL.